This TCR beta chain is from a study of cytomegalovirus exposure and HLA in healthy donors. Study-level background: Clustering assigned about four fifths of the approximately 400 genotyped donors to the Caucasian-associated ancestry cluster. Regarding the study as a whole: In a later analysis, DRB1 alleles had the most associated TCRs; HLA-C alleles the fewest. In vitro experiments confirmed that three CMV-associated chains were specific for CMV antigens. The authors reported that TCR beta sequences could predict HLA-A and HLA-B alleles. These predictions were accurate for most subjects in the first cohort.

Vbeta (60) and Jbeta (13) primers were used in the PCR. The repertoire was sequenced with immunoSEQ multiplex PCR; TCRdb's copy has only in-frame clones and lacks some. Of around 99,000 clones listed, 65% to 80% are singletons. On this clone itself: Antigen: not known.

V lost 4 bases to trimming and J lost 2 bases; unmatched junction nucleotides: 8. Per the germline V gene, CDR1 is MNHEY and CDR2 is SMNVEV (reference sequence). CDR3 length: 16 amino acids. The V gene is TRBV27, the J gene TRBJ1-2; TRBD1 agrees at 9 bases. The source of this sequence is a male donor in good health and CMV-seronegative. Sequencing used PBMCs. CDR3: CASSSHIGTGNYGYTF. As DNA, the CDR3 is TGTGCCAGCAGTTCCCACATCGGGACAGGGAACTATGGCTACACCTTC.